Below, 3 T cell receptor beta chains from the same sample are listed, as sequenced in a study of T cells after posttransplantation cyclophosphamide. Generated by immunoSEQ multiplex PCR, the TCRdb table keeps only in-frame clones and is missing some. The sample has 34,000 or so clones, 90% to 95% seen once; the top ten hold around 0.1%. The naive gate required viable CD3+CD4+ or CD3+CD8+ cells with CCR7+CD45RA+CD45RO-CD95-CD27+CD28+ phenotype. The sample taken for sequencing was naive CD4+ T cells sorted from blood. Receptors originate from a man aged 25-45 years in good health and a related stem cell transplant donor.

This clone has a handful of counts. V and J are TRBV2 and TRBJ1-1; perhaps TRBD1 as D (6 bases). CDR3 length equals 12 residues. Trimming pared 5 bases from V and 4 bases from J, leaving 8 bases between. Germline V gene data show CDR1 as SNHLY and CDR2 as FYNNEI. CDR3: CASSRDTTEAFF. The DNA for the CDR3 is TGTGCCAGCAGTCGGGACACCACTGAAGCTTTCTTT. The variable domain in full, completed from reference TRBV2 and TRBJ1-1, reads EPEVTQTPSHQVTQMGQEVILRCVPISNHLYFYWYRQILGQKVEFLVSFYNNEISEKSEIFDDQFSVERPDGSNFTLKIRSTKLEDSAMYFCASSRDTTEAFFGQGTRLTVV.

The chain links TRBV6-5 to TRBJ1-1; 7 nucleotides agree with TRBD1. The germline V gene has CDR1 MNHEY and CDR2 SVGAGI. V lost 4 bases to trimming and J lost 8 bases; unmatched junction nucleotides: 7. The CDR3 covers 13 residues. CDR3 sequence (DNA): TGTGCCAGCAGTTCCCCTCGGGACAGAGAAGCTTTCTTT. It codes for CASSSPRDREAFF.

The chain joins TRBV7-9 to TRBJ1-3; possibly TRBD1 for D (6 bases). Germline CDR1 SEHNR, CDR2 FQNEAQ (reference sequence). Trimming left V 4 bases short and J 2 bases short, with 12 bases between. The CDR3 sequence is 15 residues long. The CDR3 DNA follows: TGTGCCAGCAGCTCCCCGGCAGGGGCTGGAAACACCATATATTTT. It translates to CASSSPAGAGNTIYF.